This TCR beta chain was recovered during a study of blood T cell repertoires in COVID-19 (dated by TCRdb to 2019 to 2021). Regarding the complete study: Samples from collaborators originated in the United States, Italy and Spain and spanned both the acute and convalescent phases of COVID-19. The prospective study material was composed of cDNA or gDNA derived from T cells, B-cell-depleted T cells, or PBMCs. Subjects who had been exposed to COVID-19, were actively infected with it, or had recovered from it provided the deeply sampled blood TCRbeta repertoires that made up the dataset. A freely available public database, intended as a resource for researchers studying the immune response to SARS-CoV-2, is where the repertoires were released. The samples were drawn from two sources: the first 160 participants of the ongoing ImmuneRACE study, and fewer than 1,500 subjects contributed by 6 global collaborators. The sample metadata nearly always contained a de-identified subject ID, COVID-19 status, age in years and sex. Where available, HLA class I and class II types were taken from metadata supplied by the sample provider and were not determined by assay-based typing. Points the paper makes about the study in general: The quantity of clinical and demographic metadata differed by source and by participant and was supplied without curation.

TCRbeta CDR3 regions were amplified from genomic DNA by means of the immunoSEQ Assay, a bias-controlled multiplex PCR. The authors' analysis ran thus. The number of nucleated cells in each sample was estimated from the amplification of reference gene primers within the assay. To quantify the absolute abundance of each unique TCRbeta CDR3 rearrangement, sequence reads were collapsed and filtered. For each sample, productive Simpson clonality was calculated as the square root of Simpson's diversity index over productive rearrangements. This immuneACCESS table, as held by TCRdb, lists in-frame sequences with V and J called but not all clones. Of the missing ones, under half trace to an unresolved V gene in checked studies; the others have no known cause. V, J and clone size derive from that table, while D and trimming were established from the DNA sequence. Recorded for this sample are some 74,000 clones; roughly 83% of them occurred a single time. In total, the top ten clones hold around a sixth of the sample.

Inclusive of the bounding cysteine and phenylalanine, the CDR3 is 15 residues long. Of the read, only the CDR3 DNA is kept; its 45 bases are in frame from base 1. The V end gives up 2 bases and the J end 6 bases, leaving 9 bases in the junction not matched to a gene. CDR1 and CDR2, per the germline V gene (reference sequence), are MNHEY and SMNVEV. Remarks on this clone: This clone's antigen is unknown. No base-level quality is on record; no much larger clone is a single base apart.

Whole blood was collected in K2EDTA tubes by collaborating institutions according to the institutions' own protocols. Collaborator samples were shipped for TCRbeta analysis as frozen whole blood, isolated PBMCs, or DNA extracted from either sample type. The chain links TRBV27 with TRBJ1-2, with 7 middle bases fitting TRBD1. The TCR originated in a woman older than 75 with acute or convalescent COVID-19. The sequenced material came from peripheral blood. CDR3 region: CASSLEGAINHGYTF. The sequenced DNA is TGTGCCAGCAGTTTAGAGGGGGCCATTAATCATGGCTACACCTTC.